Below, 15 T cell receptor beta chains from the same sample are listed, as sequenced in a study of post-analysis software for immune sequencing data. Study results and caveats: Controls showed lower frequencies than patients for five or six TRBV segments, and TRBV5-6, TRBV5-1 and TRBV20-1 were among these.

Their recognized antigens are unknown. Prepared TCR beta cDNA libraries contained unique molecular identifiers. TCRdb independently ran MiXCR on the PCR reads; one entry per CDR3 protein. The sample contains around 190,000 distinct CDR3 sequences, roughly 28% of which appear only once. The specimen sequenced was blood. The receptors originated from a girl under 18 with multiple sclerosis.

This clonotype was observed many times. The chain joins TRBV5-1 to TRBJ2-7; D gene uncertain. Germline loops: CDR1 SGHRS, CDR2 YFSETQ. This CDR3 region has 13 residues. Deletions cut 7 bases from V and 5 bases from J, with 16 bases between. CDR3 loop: CASRLTINHEQYF. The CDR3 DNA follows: TGCGCCAGCCGATTAACAATAAACCACGAGCAGTACTTC.

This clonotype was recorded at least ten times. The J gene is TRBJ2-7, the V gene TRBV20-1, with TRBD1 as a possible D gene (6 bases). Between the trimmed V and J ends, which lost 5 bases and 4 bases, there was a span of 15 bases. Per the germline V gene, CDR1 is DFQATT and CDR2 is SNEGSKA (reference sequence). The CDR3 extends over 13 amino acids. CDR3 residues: CSAPHRAGYEQYF. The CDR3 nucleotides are TGCAGTGCTCCTCACAGGGCAGGGTACGAGCAGTACTTC.

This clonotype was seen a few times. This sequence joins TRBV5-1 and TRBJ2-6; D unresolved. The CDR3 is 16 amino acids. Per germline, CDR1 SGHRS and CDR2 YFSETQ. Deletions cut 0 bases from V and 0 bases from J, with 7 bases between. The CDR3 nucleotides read TGCGCCAGCAGCTTGGACCCCAACTCTGGGGCCAACGTCCTGACTTTC. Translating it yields CASSLDPNSGANVLTF.

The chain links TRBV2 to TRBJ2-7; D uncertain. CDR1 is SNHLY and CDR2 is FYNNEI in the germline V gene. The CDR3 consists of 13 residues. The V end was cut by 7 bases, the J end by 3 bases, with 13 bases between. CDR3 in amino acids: CASTAEIVYEQYF. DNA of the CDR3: TGTGCCAGCACCGCGGAGATTGTCTACGAGCAGTACTTC. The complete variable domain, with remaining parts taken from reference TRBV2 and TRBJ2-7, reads EPEVTQTPSHQVTQMGQEVILRCVPISNHLYFYWYRQILGQKVEFLVSFYNNEISEKSEIFDDQFSVERPDGSNFTLKIRSTKLEDSAMYFCASTAEIVYEQYFGPGTRLTVT.

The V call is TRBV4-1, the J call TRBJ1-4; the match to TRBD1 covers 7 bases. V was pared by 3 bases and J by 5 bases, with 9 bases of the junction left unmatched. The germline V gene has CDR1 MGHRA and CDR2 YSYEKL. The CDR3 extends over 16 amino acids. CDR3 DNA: TGCGCCAGCAGCCATGTAATACCGGGACAGAATGAAAAACTGTTTTTT. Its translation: CASSHVIPGQNEKLFF.

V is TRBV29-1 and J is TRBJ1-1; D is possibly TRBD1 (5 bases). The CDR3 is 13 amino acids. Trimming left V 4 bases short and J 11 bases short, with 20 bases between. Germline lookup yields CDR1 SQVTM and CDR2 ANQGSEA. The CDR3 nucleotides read TGCAGCGTTGGGACGTGGGACGGATCGTCGGCTTTCTTT. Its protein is CSVGTWDGSSAFF.

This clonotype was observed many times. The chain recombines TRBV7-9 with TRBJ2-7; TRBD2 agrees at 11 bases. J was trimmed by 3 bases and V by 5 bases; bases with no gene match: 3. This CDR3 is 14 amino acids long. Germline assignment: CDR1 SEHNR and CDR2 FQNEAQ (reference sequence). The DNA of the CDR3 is TGTGCCAGCAGCGCCGGACTAGCGGGCTACGAGCAGTACTTC. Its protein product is CASSAGLAGYEQYF.

The CDR3 nucleotides read TGTGCCAGCAGTGAAGGGACAGGGGACACCGGGGAGCTGTTTTTT. Translating gives CASSEGTGDTGELFF. The J gene is TRBJ2-2, the V gene TRBV6-1; 9 bases are a match to TRBD1. Per the germline V gene, CDR1 is MNHNS and CDR2 is SASEGT. The CDR3 has 15 residues. V shed 1 base, J shed 3 bases, and the junction held 0 bases outside the gene matches.

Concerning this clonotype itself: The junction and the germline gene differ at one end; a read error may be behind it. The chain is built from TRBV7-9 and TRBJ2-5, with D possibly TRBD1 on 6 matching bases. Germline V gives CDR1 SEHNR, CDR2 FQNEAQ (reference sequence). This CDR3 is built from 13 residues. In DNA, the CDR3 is TGTGCCCGCAGCTTAGGCAGGGGAGAGACCCAGTACTTC. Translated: CARSLGRGETQYF.

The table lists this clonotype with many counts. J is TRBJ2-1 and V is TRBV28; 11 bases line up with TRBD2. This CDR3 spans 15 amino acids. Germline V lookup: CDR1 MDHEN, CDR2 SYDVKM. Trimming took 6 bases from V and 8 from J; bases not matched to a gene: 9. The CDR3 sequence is CASREIAGGRDEQFF. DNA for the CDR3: TGTGCCAGCAGGGAAATAGCGGGAGGGCGGGATGAGCAGTTCTTC.

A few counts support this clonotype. DNA of the CDR3: TGTGCCAGCAAGGGGGAGGGGGCGCGCACTGAAGCTTTCTTT. Translated, it gives CASKGEGARTEAFF. The chain carries TRBV6-6 and TRBJ1-1, with 7 bases fitting TRBD1. V shed 7 bases and J 4 bases; nucleotides not matched to a gene: 9. Germline assignment: CDR1 MNHNY and CDR2 SVGAGI (reference sequence). The CDR3 extends over 14 amino acids.

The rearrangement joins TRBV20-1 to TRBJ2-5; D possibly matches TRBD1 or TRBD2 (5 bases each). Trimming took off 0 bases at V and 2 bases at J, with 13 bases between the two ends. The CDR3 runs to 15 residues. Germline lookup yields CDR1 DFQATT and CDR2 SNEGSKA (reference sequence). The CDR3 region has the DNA TGCAGTGCTAGAGATCCAGGGACCGCACAAGAGACCCAGTACTTC. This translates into CSARDPGTAQETQYF.

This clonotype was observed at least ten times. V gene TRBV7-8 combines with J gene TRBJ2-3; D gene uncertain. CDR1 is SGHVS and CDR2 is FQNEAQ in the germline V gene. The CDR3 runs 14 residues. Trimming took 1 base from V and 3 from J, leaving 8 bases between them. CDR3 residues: CASSLEPETDTQYF. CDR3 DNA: TGTGCCAGCAGCTTAGAACCAGAGACAGATACGCAGTATTTT.

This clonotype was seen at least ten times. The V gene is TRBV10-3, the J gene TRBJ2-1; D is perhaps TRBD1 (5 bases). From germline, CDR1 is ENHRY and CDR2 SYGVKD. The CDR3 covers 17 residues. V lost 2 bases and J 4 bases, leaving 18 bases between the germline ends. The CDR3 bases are TGTGCCATCAGTGAGAACAGGCAATCGAAGACTTACAATGAGCAGTTCTTC. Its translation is CAISENRQSKTYNEQFF.

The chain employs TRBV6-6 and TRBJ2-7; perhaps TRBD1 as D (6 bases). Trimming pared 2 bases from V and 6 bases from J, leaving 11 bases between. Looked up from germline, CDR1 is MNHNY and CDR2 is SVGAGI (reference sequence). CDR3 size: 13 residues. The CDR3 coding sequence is TGTGCCAGCAGTTACCGGCCAGGGGCCGAGCAGTACTTC. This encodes CASSYRPGAEQYF.